These 3 T cell receptor beta chains were all obtained from the same sample, sequenced in a study of cytomegalovirus exposure and HLA in healthy donors. Primers for the PCR totalled 60 Vbeta and 13 Jbeta. This table comes from immunoSEQ multiplex PCR, and its TCRdb copy is limited to in-frame clones, with some not included. The table has around 180,000 clones, about 80% seen once. The sample consisted of PBMCs. These receptors were obtained from a man in his fifties or sixties in good health and CMV-seronegative.

This clone has only a few counts. The DNA for the CDR3 is TGCGCCAGCTCCACCCTCGGACTAATCACTGAAGCTTTCTTT. It specifies CASSTLGLITEAFF. The chain employs TRBV10-2 and TRBJ1-1; the D is unclear. Germline V gene data show CDR1 as WSHSY and CDR2 as SAAADI. The V and J ends lost 8 bases and 4 bases respectively, with 17 bases between them. The CDR3 runs to 14 residues.

The rearrangement links TRBV10-2 to TRBJ2-6, with D possibly matching TRBD1 (6 bases). Germline CDR1 and CDR2: WSHSY and SAAADI. This CDR3 region has 19 residues. V gave up 4 bases and J gave up 0 bases, with 19 bases separating them. CDR3 coding DNA: TGCGCCAGCAGTGTTTCTCCGGGACAACTGAACTCTGGGGCCAACGTCCTGACTTTC. It translates to CASSVSPGQLNSGANVLTF.

As regards this clone: Its ends do not fully match the called genes, so a read error is possible. The rearrangement uses TRBV5-5 and TRBJ1-5, with TRBD1 identical over 7 bases. This CDR3 contains 15 residues. Germline CDR1 reads SGHKS; CDR2 reads YYEKEE (reference sequence). CDR3: CASSRDSRGNQPQNF. CDR3 sequence (DNA): TGTGCCAGCAGTCGGGACAGTCGGGGCAATCAGCCCCAGAATTTT. Full variable domain (outside the CDR3, taken from reference TRBV5-5 and TRBJ1-5): DAGVTQSPTHLIKTRGQQVTLRCSPISGHKSVSWYQQVLGQGPQFIFQYYEKEERGRGNFPDRFSARQFPNYSSELNVNALLLGDSALYLCASSRDSRGNQPQNFGDGTRLSIL.